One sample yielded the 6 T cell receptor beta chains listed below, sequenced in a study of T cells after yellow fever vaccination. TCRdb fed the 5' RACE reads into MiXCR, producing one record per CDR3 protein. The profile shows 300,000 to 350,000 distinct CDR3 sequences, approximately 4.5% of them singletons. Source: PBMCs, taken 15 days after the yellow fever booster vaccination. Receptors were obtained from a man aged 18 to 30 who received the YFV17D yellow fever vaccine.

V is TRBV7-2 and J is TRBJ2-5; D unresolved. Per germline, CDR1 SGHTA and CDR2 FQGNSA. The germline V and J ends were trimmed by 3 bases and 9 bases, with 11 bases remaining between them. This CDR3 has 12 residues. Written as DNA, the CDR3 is TGTGCCAGCAGCTTTATTCGGACGCCCCAGTACTTC. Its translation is CASSFIRTPQYF.

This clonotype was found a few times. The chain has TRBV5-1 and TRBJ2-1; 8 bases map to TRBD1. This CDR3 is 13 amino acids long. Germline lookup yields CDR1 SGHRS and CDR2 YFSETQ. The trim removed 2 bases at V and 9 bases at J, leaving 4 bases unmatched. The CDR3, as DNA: TGCGCCAGCAGCTTCCAGGGGGCGAGTGAGCAGTTCTTC. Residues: CASSFQGASEQFF. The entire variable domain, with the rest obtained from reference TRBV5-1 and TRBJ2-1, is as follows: KAGVTQTPRYLIKTRGQQVTLSCSPISGHRSVSWYQQTPGQGLQFLFEYFSETQRNKGNFPGRFSGRQFSNSRSEMNVSTLELGDSALYLCASSFQGASEQFFGPGTRLTVL.

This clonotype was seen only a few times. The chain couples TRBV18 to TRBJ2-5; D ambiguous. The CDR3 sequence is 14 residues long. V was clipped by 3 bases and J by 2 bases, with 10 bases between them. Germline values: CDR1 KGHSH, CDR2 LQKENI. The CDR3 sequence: CASSPRTQQETQYF. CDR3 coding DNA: TGTGCCAGCTCACCGCGGACGCAACAAGAGACCCAGTACTTC.

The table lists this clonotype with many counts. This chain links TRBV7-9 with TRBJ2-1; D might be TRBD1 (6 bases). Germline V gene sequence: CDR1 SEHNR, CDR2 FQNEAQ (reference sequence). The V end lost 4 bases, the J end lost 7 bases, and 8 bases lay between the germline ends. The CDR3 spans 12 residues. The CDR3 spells CASSSTGNEQFF. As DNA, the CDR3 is TGTGCCAGCAGCTCTACAGGGAATGAGCAGTTCTTC.

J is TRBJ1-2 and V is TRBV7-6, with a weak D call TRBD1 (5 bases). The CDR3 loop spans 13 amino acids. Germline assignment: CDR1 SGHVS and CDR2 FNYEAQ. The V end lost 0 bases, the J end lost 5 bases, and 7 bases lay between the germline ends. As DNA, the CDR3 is TGTGCCAGCAGCTTAGCGGGACGGTATGGCTACACCTTC. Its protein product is CASSLAGRYGYTF.

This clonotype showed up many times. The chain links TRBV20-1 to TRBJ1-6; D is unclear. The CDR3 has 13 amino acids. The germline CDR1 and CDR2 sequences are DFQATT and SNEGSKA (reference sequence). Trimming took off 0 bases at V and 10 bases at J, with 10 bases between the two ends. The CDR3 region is CSARDSGESPLHF. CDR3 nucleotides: TGCAGTGCTAGAGATTCCGGGGAGTCACCCCTCCACTTT.